These 8 T cell receptor beta chains share one sample of origin, sequenced in a study of blood T cell repertoires in COVID-19. Profiling relied on immunoSEQ multiplex PCR, and the TCRdb table lists in-frame clones only, not all of them. The profile shows 37,000 or so clones, roughly 80% of them singletons. The sequencing input was peripheral blood. The receptors were gathered from an elderly man with active or convalescent COVID-19.

This clone has just one count. The chain joins TRBV12-5 to TRBJ2-2, with a tentative D call TRBD1 (6 bases). Germline CDR1 is LGHNT and CDR2 is FRNRAP. Deletions cut 6 bases from V and 4 bases from J, with 12 bases between. The CDR3 contains 14 residues. CDR3 residues: CASGQTGPTGELFF. CDR3 DNA sequence: TGTGCTAGTGGCCAGACAGGACCCACCGGGGAGCTGTTTTTT.

The chain uses TRBV29-1 and TRBJ1-1; D gene ambiguous. Between the trimmed V and J ends, which lost 4 bases and 6 bases, there was a span of 9 bases. The CDR3 has 11 residues. Germline loops: CDR1 SQVTM, CDR2 ANQGSEA. The CDR3 reads CSVVRVPEAFF. The CDR3 DNA is TGCAGCGTTGTCCGGGTACCTGAAGCTTTCTTT.

This clone was recorded a few times. The V and J genes are TRBV6-2 or TRBV6-3 and TRBJ2-3, with a tentative D call TRBD1 (5 bases). CDR1 and CDR2 (germline): MNHEY, SVGEGT. The ends were cut back, 5 bases at V and 7 bases at J, with 25 bases in the middle. This CDR3 has 17 residues. CDR3 amino acids: CASSLGIGALSSNTQYF. The DNA for the CDR3 is TGTGCCAGCAGTCTCGGTATAGGGGCGTTAAGTTCAAATACGCAGTATTTT.

This sequence joins TRBV7-2 and TRBJ2-7, with D possibly TRBD2 on 6 matching bases. The CDR3 length is 15 residues. The germline gives CDR1 SGHTA, CDR2 FQGNSA. V was trimmed by 4 bases and J by 7 bases, leaving 20 bases between them. The CDR3 DNA reads TGTGCCAGCAGCTCATCGGGACTCCCAAGAGATGAGCAGTACTTC. Protein: CASSSSGLPRDEQYF.

This clone showed up just once. The V call is TRBV4-3, the J call TRBJ2-1; TRBD2 aligns across 7 bases. V shed 0 bases and J 0 bases; nucleotides not matched to a gene: 14. The CDR3 contains 20 residues. Germline values: CDR1 LGHNA, CDR2 YSLEER. For the CDR3, the DNA is TGCGCCAGCAGCCAAGAAGAGGTGGGGAGCGGGGCCCTCTCCTACAATGAGCAGTTCTTC. Translated, it gives CASSQEEVGSGALSYNEQFF.

The CDR3 is CASSIPGSRGEKLFF. The CDR3 DNA reads TGTGCCAGTAGTATTCCGGGATCCAGGGGTGAAAAACTGTTTTTT. The genes are TRBV19 and TRBJ1-4; possible D gene TRBD1, 6 bases. Per the germline V gene, CDR1 is LNHDA and CDR2 is SQIVND (reference sequence). Trimming pared 3 bases from V and 7 bases from J, leaving 15 bases between. The CDR3 sequence is 15 residues long.

This clone was counted once. V usage is TRBV6-5 and J usage is TRBJ1-1; D perhaps matches TRBD1 (5 bases). This CDR3 comprises 13 residues. The V gene lost 6 bases and the J gene lost 4 bases, with 12 bases spanning the gap. Germline V CDR1 and CDR2: MNHEY, SVGAGI. The CDR3 region is CASRTPGSTEAFF. CDR3 in DNA: TGTGCCAGCAGAACACCAGGGTCCACTGAAGCTTTCTTT.

The rearrangement uses TRBV21-1 and TRBJ2-5; whether TRBD1, the table's D call, matches the DNA was not checked. TRBV21-1 is a known pseudogene. This CDR3 has 16 residues. The CDR3 region is CASSIQVRQGQETQYF. As DNA, the CDR3 is TGTGCCAGCAGCATCCAGGTGAGGCAGGGGCAAGAGACCCAGTACTTC.